One and the same sample provided the 12 T cell receptor beta chains below, sequenced in a study of blood T cell repertoires in COVID-19. TCRdb's copy holds only in-frame clones and misses some; the assay was immunoSEQ multiplex PCR. Here the sample spans 150,000 to 200,000 clones, approximately 90% being singletons. Sequencing was performed on peripheral blood. The receptors stem from a man between 60 and 70 years old with active or convalescent COVID-19.

This clone has only a few counts. The rearrangement uses TRBV10-2 and TRBJ1-2; TRBD1 is a possible D gene (5 bases). V shed 6 bases and J shed 6 bases, with 14 bases lying between them. Per the germline V gene, CDR1 is WSHSY and CDR2 is SAAADI. This CDR3 spans 13 amino acids. The CDR3: CASRAQGLDGYTF. CDR3 coding DNA: TGCGCCAGCAGAGCCCAGGGTCTCGATGGCTACACCTTC.

The chain links TRBV7-6 to TRBJ1-1, with a tentative D call TRBD1 (5 bases). The CDR3 length is 15 residues. Trimming stripped 4 bases from V and 0 bases from J, with 12 bases between. Germline V gives CDR1 SGHVS, CDR2 FNYEAQ. The CDR3 reads CASSSPGGMNTEAFF. DNA of the CDR3: TGTGCCAGCAGCTCCCCCGGGGGTATGAACACTGAAGCTTTCTTT.

J is TRBJ2-7 and V is TRBV6-5; possible D gene TRBD1, 5 bases. Germline CDR1 and CDR2: MNHEY and SVGAGI. V lost 2 bases to trimming and J lost 2 bases, with 13 bases between them. The CDR3 totals 15 residues. CDR3 nucleotides: TGTGCCAGCAGTTACGTCAGTAAGGGGCCCTACGAGCAGTACTTC. Amino acid sequence: CASSYVSKGPYEQYF.

As DNA, the CDR3 is TGCAGCGTGGGCGGGGGACTATTGGGGGAGACCCAGTACTTC. It specifies CSVGGGLLGETQYF. The chain joins TRBV29-1 to TRBJ2-5, with 7 bases fitting TRBD2. The CDR3 loop spans 14 amino acids. V gave up 6 bases and J gave up 5 bases; unmatched junction bases: 12. CDR1 is SQVTM, CDR2 ANQGSEA, per germline.

This clone was recorded once. The V call is TRBV11-2, the J call TRBJ2-7, with TRBD2 matching over 12 bases. After removal of 5 bases from V and 3 bases from J, the junction contained 14 bases not matched to a gene. The CDR3 loop spans 18 amino acids. Germline CDR1 SGHAT, CDR2 FQNNGV. CDR3 in amino acids: CASSPARLAGDYYYEQYF. For the CDR3, the DNA is TGTGCCAGCAGCCCCGCTAGACTAGCGGGGGACTACTACTACGAGCAGTACTTC.

CDR3 residues: CAGLRQPSAEAFF. The CDR3, as DNA: TGTGCCGGTCTGAGGCAGCCAAGCGCTGAAGCTTTCTTT. This chain connects TRBV7-6 to TRBJ1-1, with D uncertain. The V and J ends lost 11 bases and 6 bases respectively, with 19 bases between them. CDR1 SGHVS and CDR2 FNYEAQ come from the germline V gene. The CDR3 has 13 residues.

The chain combines TRBV2 with TRBJ2-7; TRBD2 agrees at 11 bases. This CDR3 has 15 amino acids. Germline V lookup: CDR1 SNHLY, CDR2 FYNNEI. The V gene end was trimmed by 6 bases and the J gene end by 5 bases; junction bases not matched to a gene: 9. The DNA of the CDR3 is TGTGCCAGCAGGGATTATAGCGGGGGGGATAACGAGCAGTACTTC. As protein: CASRDYSGGDNEQYF. The full variable domain, its missing parts supplied by reference TRBV2 and TRBJ2-7, is EPEVTQTPSHQVTQMGQEVILRCVPISNHLYFYWYRQILGQKVEFLVSFYNNEISEKSEIFDDQFSVERPDGSNFTLKIRSTKLEDSAMYFCASRDYSGGDNEQYFGPGTRLTVT.

The chain couples TRBV4-1 to TRBJ1-1; TRBD1 aligns across 7 bases. Germline-derived CDR1 and CDR2 are MGHRA and YSYEKL. Losses at the gene ends were 4 bases for V and 0 bases for J; bases not matched to a gene: 5. This CDR3 is 15 amino acids long. CDR3 residues: CASSPTGQLNTEAFF. DNA for the CDR3: TGCGCCAGCAGCCCCACGGGACAGCTGAACACTGAAGCTTTCTTT.

The V call is TRBV5-1, the J call TRBJ1-1; TRBD1 matches at 9 bases. The CDR3 sequence is 14 residues long. Germline values: CDR1 SGHRS, CDR2 YFSETQ. V gave up 5 bases and J gave up 2 bases; unmatched junction bases: 4. CDR3 region: CASRPGQGNTEAFF. The DNA of the CDR3 is TGCGCCAGCAGACCGGGACAGGGTAACACTGAAGCTTTCTTT.

V and J are TRBV19 and TRBJ2-3, with TRBD2 as a possible D gene (5 bases). CDR3 size: 14 residues. The germline CDR1 and CDR2 sequences are LNHDA and SQIVND (reference sequence). V lost 0 bases and J 5 bases, leaving 9 bases between the germline ends. CDR3 protein: CASSIERGRDTQYF. The CDR3 nucleotides read TGTGCCAGTAGTATAGAACGGGGTAGAGATACGCAGTATTTT.

The gene calls are TRBV5-1 and TRBJ2-7, with 8 bases matching TRBD1. Germline lookup yields CDR1 SGHRS and CDR2 YFSETQ. The CDR3 covers 16 residues. J lost 0 bases, V lost 4 bases, and 9 bases had no gene match. The CDR3 is CASSRRTGISSYEQYF. DNA of the CDR3: TGCGCCAGCAGCAGAAGGACAGGGATCTCCTCCTACGAGCAGTACTTC.

The chain uses TRBV18 and TRBJ1-5; TRBD1 matches at 11 bases. The germline V gene has CDR1 KGHSH and CDR2 LQKENI. After removal of 5 bases from V and 3 bases from J, the junction contained 3 bases not matched to a gene. The CDR3 runs 15 residues. The CDR3 reads CASSWTGGINQPQHF. The CDR3, as DNA: TGTGCCAGCTCATGGACAGGGGGCATCAATCAGCCCCAGCATTTT.